A single sample is the source of the 16 T cell receptor beta chains below, sequenced in a study of blood T cell repertoires in COVID-19 (dated by TCRdb to the early 2020s). The library was prepared using the immunoSEQ multiplex PCR assay. Held by TCRdb, this immuneACCESS table contains in-frame sequences only and omits some clones. Under half of the omission traces to an unresolved V gene where checked; the cause of the rest is unknown. The sample table records some 42,000 clones; approximately 86% of these occur just once. The top ten hold roughly an eighth of the sample. The sample was peripheral blood. These receptor sequences come from a human donor in a cohort sampled during active COVID-19.

The chain combines TRBV28 with TRBJ2-5; the match to TRBD1 covers 7 bases. Germline CDR1 reads MDHEN; CDR2 reads SYDVKM. Unmatched junction bases numbered 9, after V lost 5 bases and J lost 3 bases. The CDR3 has 15 residues. CDR3 amino acids: CASSPAGTVEETQYF. CDR3 DNA sequence: TGTGCCAGCAGTCCCGCCGGGACAGTTGAAGAGACCCAGTACTTC.

The chain joins TRBV29-1 to TRBJ2-3, with TRBD2 matching over 7 bases. This CDR3 is 14 amino acids long. The junction had 9 bases not matched to a gene; V was cut back by 7 bases and J by 2 bases. Germline lookup yields CDR1 SQVTM and CDR2 ANQGSEA. This CDR3 is CSAAYGGTTDTQYF. Written as DNA, the CDR3 is TGCAGCGCCGCTTACGGGGGGACCACAGATACGCAGTATTTT.

The rearrangement joins TRBV9 to TRBJ2-5, with 15 bases lining up with TRBD2. The CDR3 sequence is 17 residues long. The V and J ends lost 3 bases and 3 bases, in that order; junction bases with no gene match: 6. Germline CDR1 reads SGDLS; CDR2 reads YYNGEE. The CDR3 reads CASSAAGLAGGKETQYF. The DNA of the CDR3 is TGTGCCAGCAGCGCAGCAGGACTAGCGGGGGGGAAAGAGACCCAGTACTTC.

The chain is built from TRBV7-6 and TRBJ2-3, with 13 positions matching TRBD2. After removal of 4 bases from V and 3 bases from J, the junction contained 4 bases not matched to a gene. The CDR3 is 16 amino acids. Germline loops: CDR1 SGHVS, CDR2 FNYEAQ. The CDR3 DNA sequence: TGTGCCAGCAGCTCGGGACTAGCGGGGAGGACAGATACGCAGTATTTT. Translating it yields CASSSGLAGRTDTQYF.

The chain's CDR3 is CASSLRLASNNEQFF. DNA of the CDR3: TGTGCCAGCAGCTTAAGGTTGGCTAGCAACAATGAGCAGTTCTTC. The V and J genes are TRBV7-2 and TRBJ2-1, with D possibly matching TRBD2 (5 bases). Germline V gene lookup returns CDR1 SGHTA and CDR2 FQGNSA. The germline V and J ends were trimmed by 2 bases and 5 bases, with 13 bases remaining between them. CDR3 length: 15 residues.

V is TRBV28 and J is TRBJ2-5; 8 nucleotides agree with TRBD2. Germline CDR1 and CDR2: MDHEN and SYDVKM. V shed 2 bases and J 5 bases; nucleotides not matched to a gene: 7. The CDR3 covers 15 residues. The CDR3 DNA reads TGTGCCAGCAGTTTAAGGCTAGCGGGCGTGGAGACCCAGTACTTC. Protein product: CASSLRLAGVETQYF.

This clone was recorded only once. The chain joins TRBV14 to TRBJ2-7, with 7 bases aligning to TRBD2. CDR3 size: 15 residues. Germline values: CDR1 SGHDN, CDR2 FVKESK. Losses at the gene ends were 6 bases for V and 0 bases for J; bases not matched to a gene: 8. CDR3 sequence reads: CASSLGLTPSYEQYF. In DNA, the CDR3 is TGTGCCAGCAGTCTGGGACTAACCCCCTCCTACGAGCAGTACTTC.

The chain employs TRBV6-2 or TRBV6-3 and TRBJ1-5, with 12 bases lining up with TRBD1. Germline lookup yields CDR1 MNHEY and CDR2 SVGEGT. This CDR3 spans 16 amino acids. The J segment lost 6 bases and the V segment lost 2 bases, leaving 5 bases of the junction unmatched. Here the CDR3 reads CASSYDGTGGPQPQHF. CDR3 bases: TGTGCCAGCAGTTACGATGGGACAGGGGGCCCTCAGCCCCAGCATTTT.

The rearrangement links TRBV7-2 to TRBJ2-3; 8 nucleotides align to TRBD2. This CDR3 comprises 15 residues. Germline-derived CDR1 and CDR2 are SGHTA and FQGNSA. With V trimmed by 0 bases and J by 5 bases, 4 bases remained unmatched. The CDR3 loop reads CASSLARGAKDTQYF. DNA for the CDR3: TGTGCCAGCAGCTTAGCGCGGGGGGCAAAAGATACGCAGTATTTT.

V usage is TRBV19 and J usage is TRBJ1-6; tentatively, D is TRBD1 (6 bases). The germline CDR1 and CDR2 sequences are LNHDA and SQIVND (reference sequence). V lost 10 bases and J lost 7, with 14 bases in between. This CDR3 has 13 residues. The CDR3 region has the DNA TGTGCCATAGGGAGGGACACAAATTCACCCCTCCACTTT. Amino acids: CAIGRDTNSPLHF.

This clone was seen a single time. The CDR3 DNA reads as TGTGCCAGCAGCTCCCGGACTTGGCGTGAGCAGTTCTTC. It codes for CASSSRTWREQFF. V gene TRBV7-2 combines with J gene TRBJ2-1; maybe TRBD2 (5 bases). The germline V and J ends were trimmed by 4 bases and 9 bases, with 13 bases remaining between them. The CDR3 spans 13 residues. From germline, CDR1 is SGHTA and CDR2 FQGNSA.

This chain links TRBV6-4 with TRBJ2-3; 9 nucleotides agree with TRBD2. Germline trimming cut 4 bases from V and 6 bases from J; bases unmatched to any gene: 11. CDR1 is MRHNA, CDR2 SNTAGT, per germline. This CDR3 is built from 16 residues. CDR3 in amino acids: CASSALPGLARDTQYF. In nucleotides, the CDR3 is TGTGCCAGCAGTGCCTTGCCGGGACTAGCTCGTGATACGCAGTATTTT.

The chain uses TRBV28 and TRBJ2-5, with 11 bases aligning to TRBD1. With 5 bases clipped from V and 4 bases from J, the junction kept 6 bases outside the gene matches. Germline CDR1 and CDR2: MDHEN and SYDVKM. The CDR3 is 15 amino acids. In DNA, the CDR3 is TGTGCCAGCAGTCCCGGGACAGGGGGGATAGAGACCCAGTACTTC. Amino acids: CASSPGTGGIETQYF.

J is TRBJ2-7 and V is TRBV5-4, with D perhaps TRBD2 (6 bases). Germline V lookup: CDR1 SGHNT, CDR2 YYREEE (reference sequence). The length of the CDR3 is 16 residues. The V and J ends lost 4 bases and 0 bases respectively, with 17 bases between them. The CDR3: CASSGGSSTDSYEQYF. CDR3 coding DNA: TGTGCCAGCAGCGGGGGGAGTAGCACCGACTCCTACGAGCAGTACTTC.

V gene TRBV2 combines with J gene TRBJ2-3; D is unresolved. V was cut by 0 bases and J by 0 bases, with 7 bases left in between. Looked up from germline, CDR1 is SNHLY and CDR2 is FYNNEI. The CDR3 consists of 15 residues. The CDR3 nucleotides are TGTGCCAGCAGTGAAGCTGTCAGGAGCACAGATACGCAGTATTTT. It is translated as CASSEAVRSTDTQYF.

This clone was recorded a few times. This rearrangement joins TRBV5-1 to TRBJ2-7; TRBD2 matches at 15 bases. Germline values: CDR1 SGHRS, CDR2 YFSETQ. This CDR3 contains 16 residues. V was clipped by 4 bases and J by 2 bases; unmatched bases: 4. The CDR3 loop is CASSPRTSGGAYEQYF. The CDR3 DNA is TGCGCCAGCAGCCCACGGACTAGCGGGGGGGCCTACGAGCAGTACTTC.